Listed here are 21 T cell receptor beta chains from one sample, sequenced in a study of T cell repertoires in ileal Crohn's disease. Produced via immunoSEQ multiplex PCR; TCRdb's table is partial and in-frame only. Of roughly 3,500 clones listed, roughly four fifths are singletons. The specimen was ileal tissue. The source is an adult with Crohn's disease.

The chain combines TRBV18 with TRBJ1-2, with D maybe TRBD1 (6 bases). Per germline, CDR1 KGHSH and CDR2 LQKENI. The CDR3 has 14 amino acids. With 8 bases removed from V and 4 bases from J, the gap between germline ends came to 17 bases. The CDR3 DNA is TGTGCCAGCCGTACCGGCGGACAGTCCTATGGCTACACCTTC. Encoded protein: CASRTGGQSYGYTF. The full variable domain, in which reference TRBV18 and TRBJ1-2 provide the parts outside the CDR3, is NAGVMQNPRHLVRRRGQEARLRCSPMKGHSHVYWYRQLPEEGLKFMVYLQKENIIDESGMPKERFSAEFPKEGPSILRIQQVVRGDSAAYFCASRTGGQSYGYTFGSGTRLTVV.

The chain carries TRBV5-1 and TRBJ2-3; 10 positions agree with TRBD2. Trimming removed 0 bases from V and 4 bases from J; junction bases left unmatched: 8. CDR1 is SGHRS and CDR2 is YFSETQ in the germline V gene. The CDR3 spans 17 residues. The CDR3 loop reads CASSLVSPAGGSDTQYF. In DNA, the CDR3 is TGCGCCAGCAGCTTGGTCTCCCCAGCGGGGGGGTCAGATACGCAGTATTTT.

This chain links TRBV18 with TRBJ2-1; the match to TRBD1 covers 8 bases. The CDR3 loop spans 14 amino acids. V dropped 4 bases and J dropped 3; count of bases not matched to a gene: 2. Looked up from germline, CDR1 is KGHSH and CDR2 is LQKENI. The CDR3 DNA reads as TGTGCCAGCTCACTTGGACAGGGCTACAATGAGCAGTTCTTC. It yields the protein CASSLGQGYNEQFF.

The CDR3 region has the DNA TGTGCCAGCAGCTTCCGTCGCGGGGGCCGCACAGATACGCAGTATTTT. It specifies CASSFRRGGRTDTQYF. The chain uses TRBV5-4 and TRBJ2-3, with a possible D match to TRBD2 (7 bases). Germline-derived CDR1 and CDR2 are SGHNT and YYREEE (reference sequence). The CDR3 covers 16 residues. V was shortened by 2 bases and J by 1 base, with 14 bases between the two germline ends.

This clone appeared a single time. V gene TRBV5-1 combines with J gene TRBJ1-6; 9 nucleotides agree with TRBD1. V dropped 4 bases and J dropped 11; count of bases not matched to a gene: 7. Germline V gene data show CDR1 as SGHRS and CDR2 as YFSETQ. The CDR3 has 14 amino acids. CDR3 loop: CASSPGQGEAPLHF. Here the CDR3 DNA reads TGCGCCAGCAGCCCGGGACAGGGAGAGGCACCCCTCCACTTT. The whole variable domain, filled in from reference TRBV5-1 and TRBJ1-6, reads KAGVTQTPRYLIKTRGQQVTLSCSPISGHRSVSWYQQTPGQGLQFLFEYFSETQRNKGNFPGRFSGRQFSNSRSEMNVSTLELGDSALYLCASSPGQGEAPLHFGNGTRLTVT.

The CDR3 nucleotides are TGTGCCAGTAGTATTTCCACGGTGATAGGCGGTGAGCAGTTCTTC. Protein sequence: CASSISTVIGGEQFF. The V gene is TRBV19, the J gene TRBJ2-1, with D unclear. Looked up from germline, CDR1 is LNHDA and CDR2 is SQIVND (reference sequence). Deletions cut 3 bases from V and 9 bases from J, with 18 bases between. There are 15 residues in the CDR3. The variable domain in full, completed from reference TRBV19 and TRBJ2-1, reads DGGITQSPKYLFRKEGQNVTLSCEQNLNHDAMYWYRQDPGQGLRLIYYSQIVNDFQKGDIAEGYSVSREKKESFPLTVTSAQKNPTAFYLCASSISTVIGGEQFFGPGTRLTVL.

The V call is TRBV18, the J call TRBJ2-1; possible D gene TRBD1, 5 bases. The CDR3 totals 14 residues. The germline V gene encodes CDR1 KGHSH and CDR2 LQKENI. V was cut by 5 bases and J by 5 bases, with 13 bases left in between. CDR3 residues: CASSITTVDNEQFF. The CDR3 region has the DNA TGTGCCAGCTCAATAACGACAGTCGACAATGAGCAGTTCTTC.

The V gene is TRBV6-1, the J gene TRBJ2-3; 10 nucleotides align to TRBD2. The J segment lost 4 bases and the V segment lost 2 bases, leaving 3 bases of the junction unmatched. CDR1 and CDR2 from the germline V gene are MNHNS and SASEGT. The CDR3 is made up of 15 amino acids. The CDR3 region has the DNA TGTGCCAGCAGTGAAACTAGCGGGAACCCAGATACGCAGTATTTT. This codes for CASSETSGNPDTQYF.

The chain has TRBV7-9 and TRBJ1-3, with 9 nucleotides matching TRBD1. The CDR3 runs to 16 residues. Germline V gives CDR1 SEHNR, CDR2 FQNEAQ (reference sequence). The V and J ends lost 1 base and 8 bases, in that order; junction bases with no gene match: 9. The CDR3 protein is CASSLDGTGTVDTIYF. The CDR3 coding sequence is TGTGCCAGCAGCTTAGACGGGACAGGGACGGTTGACACCATATATTTT.

This clone has a single count. This chain connects TRBV19 to TRBJ2-1; D might be TRBD1 (5 bases). V lost 8 bases and J lost 4, with 12 bases in between. CDR1 is LNHDA and CDR2 is SQIVND in the germline V gene (reference sequence). The CDR3 totals 13 residues. For the CDR3, the DNA is TGTGCCAGTTGGGGCAGTACGTACAATGAGCAGTTCTTC. Protein sequence: CASWGSTYNEQFF.

V and J are TRBV11-2 and TRBJ2-7; 9 bases line up with TRBD2. This CDR3 is 17 amino acids long. Germline V gene data show CDR1 as SGHAT and CDR2 as FQNNGV. V gave up 3 bases and J gave up 5 bases; unmatched junction bases: 14. The CDR3 DNA reads TGTGCCAGCAGCTTGAGATTGCTAGCGGGAAGAGCGGACGAGCAGTACTTC. This sequence encodes CASSLRLLAGRADEQYF.

The V call is TRBV27, the J call TRBJ2-2; 8 bases are shared with TRBD2. Germline V lookup: CDR1 MNHEY, CDR2 SMNVEV (reference sequence). V was clipped by 8 bases and J by 1 base; unmatched bases: 3. The CDR3 contains 14 residues. The CDR3 nucleotides are TGTGCCAGCCAGCGGGGGTGGAACACCGGGGAGCTGTTTTTT. It is translated as CASQRGWNTGELFF.

This sequence joins TRBV6-1 and TRBJ2-7; D gene ambiguous. CDR1 is MNHNS and CDR2 is SASEGT in the germline V gene. The CDR3 runs to 15 residues. The ends were cut back, 6 bases at V and 0 bases at J, with 15 bases in the middle. The CDR3 nucleotides read TGTGCCAGCAGGGAGTCAGATATCCTCTCCTACGAGCAGTACTTC. It yields the protein CASRESDILSYEQYF.

This rearrangement joins TRBV2 to TRBJ2-3, with 16 bases that match TRBD2. The CDR3 contains 18 residues. V lost 6 bases and J lost 5; bases outside the gene matches: 11. Germline CDR1 reads SNHLY; CDR2 reads FYNNEI. Here the CDR3 reads CASRGTSGGVWKVDTQYF. The CDR3 DNA reads TGTGCCAGCAGAGGGACTAGCGGGGGGGTCTGGAAGGTAGATACGCAGTATTTT.

The J gene is TRBJ2-7, the V gene TRBV5-6, with 10 bases aligning to TRBD2. The length of the CDR3 is 16 residues. With V trimmed by 0 bases and J by 2 bases, 5 bases remained unmatched. In germline, CDR1 is SGHDT, CDR2 YYEEEE. DNA for the CDR3: TGTGCCAGCAGCTTGGTTAGCGGGGGGTTACCCTACGAGCAGTACTTC. It encodes CASSLVSGGLPYEQYF.

The rearrangement joins TRBV28 to TRBJ2-4; possible D gene TRBD2, 7 bases. V was trimmed by 3 bases and J by 0 bases, leaving 9 bases between them. Germline-derived CDR1 and CDR2 are MDHEN and SYDVKM. This CDR3 has 15 residues. CDR3: CASSLGGAAKNIQYF. The CDR3 DNA follows: TGTGCCAGCAGTTTGGGGGGGGCAGCCAAAAACATTCAGTACTTC.

This chain links TRBV4-2 with TRBJ2-2; the match to TRBD2 covers 9 bases. The CDR3 covers 16 residues. The V gene end was trimmed by 0 bases and the J gene end by 6 bases; junction bases not matched to a gene: 5. CDR1 is LGHNA, CDR2 YNFKEQ, per germline. The CDR3 sequence is CASSQEGAGGAGELFF. For the CDR3, the DNA is TGTGCCAGCAGCCAAGAGGGGGCGGGGGGGGCCGGGGAGCTGTTTTTT.

The chain links TRBV5-6 to TRBJ1-1; 9 nucleotides align to TRBD1. The CDR3 is 16 residues long. The germline V gene has CDR1 SGHDT and CDR2 YYEEEE. V was clipped by 5 bases and J by 1 base; unmatched bases: 9. CDR3: CASSFTGGAKNTEAFF. In nucleotides, the CDR3 is TGTGCCAGCAGTTTTACAGGGGGCGCGAAGAACACTGAAGCTTTCTTT.

The sample holds one count of this clone. J is TRBJ2-7 and V is TRBV25-1, with 11 bases aligning to TRBD1. V shed 4 bases, J shed 5 bases, and the junction held 4 bases outside the gene matches. The CDR3 covers 14 residues. The V gene's germline CDR1 is MGHDK and CDR2 SYGVNS. For the CDR3, the DNA is TGTGCCAGCAGTGTCGGGACAGGGGGGGACGAGCAGTACTTC. Encoded protein: CASSVGTGGDEQYF.

This rearrangement joins TRBV7-3 to TRBJ2-3; D uncertain. Germline values: CDR1 SGHTA, CDR2 FQGTGA. The CDR3 totals 14 residues. Trimming left V 2 bases short and J 0 bases short, with 6 bases between. For the CDR3, the DNA is TGTGCCAGCAGCTTAGTTCCAAGCACAGATACGCAGTATTTT. Its protein is CASSLVPSTDTQYF.

The V gene is TRBV10-3, the J gene TRBJ2-7, with TRBD2 identical over 9 bases. J gave up 3 bases and V 10 bases, and 4 bases lay outside the gene matches. This CDR3 region has 12 residues. Germline loops: CDR1 ENHRY, CDR2 SYGVKD. The CDR3 sequence is CATGTSNYEQYF. CDR3 DNA sequence: TGTGCCACCGGGACTAGCAACTACGAGCAGTACTTC.